Each of the 2 T cell receptor beta chains below was sequenced from the same sample in a study of naive and memory T cell subsets. An equimolar mix of two oligonucleotides served as the beta constant-region primer for TRBC1 and TRBC2. Ligated cDNA was amplified by four rounds of PCR with nested alpha and beta constant-region primers and SP2. TCRdb itself ran the UMI-ligation and nested PCR reads through MiXCR, one entry per CDR3 protein. Altogether more than 100,000 distinct CDR3 sequences are present, approximately 37% being singletons, with the ten largest covering about 0.85%. Material: central memory CD4+ T cells from blood. These receptors were collected from a human donor in good health.

This clonotype has more than one count but fewer than ten. V is TRBV6-6 and J is TRBJ2-3, with 8 positions matching TRBD2. Germline CDR1 is MNHNY and CDR2 is SVGAGI (reference sequence). V lost 2 bases to trimming and J lost 6 bases; unmatched junction nucleotides: 4. The length of the CDR3 is 14 residues. The CDR3 nucleotides are TGTGCCAGCAGTTACCCCGGGAGGGGGGATACGCAGTATTTT. Its protein product is CASSYPGRGDTQYF.

This clonotype has a handful of counts. The V and J genes are TRBV6-1 and TRBJ1-6; TRBD1 agrees at 12 bases. Germline lookup yields CDR1 MNHNS and CDR2 SASEGT. The ends lost 5 bases at V and 7 bases at J; junction bases unmatched: 6. The CDR3 loop spans 16 amino acids. CDR3 protein: CASSTGTGGSNSPLHF. In DNA form, the CDR3 reads TGTGCCAGCAGTACCGGGACAGGGGGCTCCAATTCACCCCTCCACTTT.